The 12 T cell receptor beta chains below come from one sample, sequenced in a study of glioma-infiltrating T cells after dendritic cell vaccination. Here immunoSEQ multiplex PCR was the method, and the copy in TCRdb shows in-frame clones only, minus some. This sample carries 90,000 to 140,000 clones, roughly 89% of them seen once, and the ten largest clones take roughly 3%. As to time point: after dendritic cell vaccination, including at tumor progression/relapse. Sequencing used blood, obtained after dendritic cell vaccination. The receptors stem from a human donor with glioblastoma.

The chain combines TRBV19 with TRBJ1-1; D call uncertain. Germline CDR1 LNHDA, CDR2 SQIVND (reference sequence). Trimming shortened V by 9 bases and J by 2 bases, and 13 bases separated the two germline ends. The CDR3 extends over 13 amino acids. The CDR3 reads CASNYRTNTEAFF. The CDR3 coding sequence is TGTGCCAGCAATTACAGAACCAACACTGAAGCTTTCTTT.

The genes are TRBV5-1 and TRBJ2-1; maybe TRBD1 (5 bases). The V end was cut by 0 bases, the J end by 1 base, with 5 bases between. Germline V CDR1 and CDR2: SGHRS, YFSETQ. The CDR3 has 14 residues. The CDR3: CASSLEGSYNEQFF. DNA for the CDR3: TGCGCCAGCAGCTTGGAGGGGTCCTACAATGAGCAGTTCTTC.

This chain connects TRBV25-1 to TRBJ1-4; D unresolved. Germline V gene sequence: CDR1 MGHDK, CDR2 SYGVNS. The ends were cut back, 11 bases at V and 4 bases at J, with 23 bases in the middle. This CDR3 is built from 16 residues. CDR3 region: CALGLQRLAGNEKLFF. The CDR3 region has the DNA TGTGCCCTCGGTTTGCAGCGGCTGGCAGGTAATGAAAAACTGTTTTTT. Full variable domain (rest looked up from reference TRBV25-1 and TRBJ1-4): EADIYQTPRYLVIGTGKKITLECSQTMGHDKMYWYQQDPGMELHLIHYSYGVNSTEKGDLSSESTVSRIRTEHFPLTLESARPSHTSQYLCALGLQRLAGNEKLFFGSGTQLSVL.

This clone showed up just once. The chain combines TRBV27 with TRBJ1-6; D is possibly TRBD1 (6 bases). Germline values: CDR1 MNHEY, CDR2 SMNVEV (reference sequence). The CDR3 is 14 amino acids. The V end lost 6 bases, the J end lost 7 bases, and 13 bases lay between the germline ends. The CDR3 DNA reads TGTGCCAGCAGCCTACAGGGAAGGAATTCACCCCTCCACTTT. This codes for CASSLQGRNSPLHF.

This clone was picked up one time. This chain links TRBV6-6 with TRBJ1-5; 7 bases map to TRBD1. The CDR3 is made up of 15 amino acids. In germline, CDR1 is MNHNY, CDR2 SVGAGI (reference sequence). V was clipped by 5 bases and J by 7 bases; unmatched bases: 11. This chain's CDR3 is CASSPDRAPIQPQHF. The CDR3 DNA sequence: TGTGCCAGCAGTCCCGACAGGGCACCCATCCAGCCCCAGCATTTT.

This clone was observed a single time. The DNA of the CDR3 is TGTGCCAGCTCACCACTACTAGGCACCACAGATACGCAGTATTTT. As protein: CASSPLLGTTDTQYF. The rearrangement uses TRBV18 and TRBJ2-3, with D perhaps TRBD2 (5 bases). V was cut by 1 base and J by 2 bases, with 10 bases left in between. The CDR3 length is 15 residues. Germline lookup yields CDR1 KGHSH and CDR2 LQKENI.

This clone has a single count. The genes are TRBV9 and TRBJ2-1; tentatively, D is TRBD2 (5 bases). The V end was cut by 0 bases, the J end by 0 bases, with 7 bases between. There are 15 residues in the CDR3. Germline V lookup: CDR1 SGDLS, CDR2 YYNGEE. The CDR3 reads CASSVGRSSYNEQFF. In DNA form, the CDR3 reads TGTGCCAGCAGCGTAGGGAGGAGCTCCTACAATGAGCAGTTCTTC.

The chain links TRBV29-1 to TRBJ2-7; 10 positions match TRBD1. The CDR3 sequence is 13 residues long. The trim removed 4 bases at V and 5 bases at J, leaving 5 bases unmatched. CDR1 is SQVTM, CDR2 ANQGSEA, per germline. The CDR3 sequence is CSVAGTGANEQYF. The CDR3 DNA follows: TGCAGCGTTGCCGGGACAGGGGCCAACGAGCAGTACTTC.

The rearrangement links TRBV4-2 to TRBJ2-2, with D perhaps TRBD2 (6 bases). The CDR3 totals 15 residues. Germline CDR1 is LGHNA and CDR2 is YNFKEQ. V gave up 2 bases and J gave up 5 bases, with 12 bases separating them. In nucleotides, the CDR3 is TGTGCCAGCAGCCAATTAGGCGGGGCGACCGGGGAGCTGTTTTTT. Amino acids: CASSQLGGATGELFF.

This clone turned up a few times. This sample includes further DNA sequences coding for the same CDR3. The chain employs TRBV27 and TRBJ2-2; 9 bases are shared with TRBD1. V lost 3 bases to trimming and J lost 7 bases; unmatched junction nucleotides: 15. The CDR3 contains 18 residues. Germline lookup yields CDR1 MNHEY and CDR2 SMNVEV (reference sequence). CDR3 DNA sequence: TGTGCCAGCAGTTTGGACCGGGACAGGGTTGTTCATGGCGGGGAGCTGTTTTTT. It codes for CASSLDRDRVVHGGELFF.

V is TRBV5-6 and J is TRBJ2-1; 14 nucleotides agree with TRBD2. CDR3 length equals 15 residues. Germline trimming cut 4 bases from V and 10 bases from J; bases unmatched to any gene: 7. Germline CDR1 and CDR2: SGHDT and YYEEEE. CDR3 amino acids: CASSPGLAGGPEQFF. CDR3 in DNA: TGTGCCAGCAGCCCCGGACTAGCGGGGGGCCCAGAGCAGTTCTTC.

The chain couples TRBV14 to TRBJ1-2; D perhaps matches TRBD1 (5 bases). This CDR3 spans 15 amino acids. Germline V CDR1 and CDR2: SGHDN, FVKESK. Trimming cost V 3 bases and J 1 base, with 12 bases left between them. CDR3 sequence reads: CASSHLDSFNYGYTF. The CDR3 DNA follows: TGTGCCAGCAGCCACCTAGACAGTTTTAACTATGGCTACACCTTC.